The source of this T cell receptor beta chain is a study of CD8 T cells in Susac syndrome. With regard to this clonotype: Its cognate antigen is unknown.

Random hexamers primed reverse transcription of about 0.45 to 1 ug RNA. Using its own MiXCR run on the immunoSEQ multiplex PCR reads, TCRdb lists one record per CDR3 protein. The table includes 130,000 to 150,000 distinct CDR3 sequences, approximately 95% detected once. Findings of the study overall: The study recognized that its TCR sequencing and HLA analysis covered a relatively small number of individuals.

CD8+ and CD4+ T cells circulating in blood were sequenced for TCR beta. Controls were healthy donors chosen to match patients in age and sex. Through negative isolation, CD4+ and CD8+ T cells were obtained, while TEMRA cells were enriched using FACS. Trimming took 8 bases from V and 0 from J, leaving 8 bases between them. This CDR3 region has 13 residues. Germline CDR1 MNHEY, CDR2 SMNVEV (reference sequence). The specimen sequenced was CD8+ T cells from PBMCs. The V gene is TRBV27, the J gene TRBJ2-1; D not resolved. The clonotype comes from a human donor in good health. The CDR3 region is CASESSSYNEQFF. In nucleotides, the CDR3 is TGTGCCAGCGAATCGAGCTCCTACAATGAGCAGTTCTTC.